Following are 2 T cell receptor beta chains from one sample sequenced in a study of vaccination effects on CD4 cells after COVID-19. Only in-frame clones appear in the TCRdb table, and some are missing; sequencing was by immunoSEQ multiplex PCR. There are fewer than 85,000 clones in the sample; around 70% occur only once, and 2% to 2.5% lies in the top ten. For these TCRs, the target antigens are not known. Following 10 days of culture, CD4+ T cells were isolated. Everyone in the study got two shots of either the BNT162b2 or mRNA-1273 vaccine. The source was CD4+ T cells from PBMCs cultured without peptide, collected after COVID-19 vaccination. These receptors originate from a human donor who received a COVID-19 vaccine.

V is TRBV4-3 and J is TRBJ1-4, with TRBD1 identical over 8 bases. J was trimmed by 10 bases and V by 0 bases; bases with no gene match: 10. Germline V gene lookup returns CDR1 LGHNA and CDR2 YSLEER. The CDR3 length is 16 residues. The CDR3 reads CASSQDSNRGFGKLFF. The DNA of the CDR3 is TGCGCCAGCAGCCAAGATTCGAACAGGGGGTTCGGAAAACTGTTTTTT.

The chain couples TRBV11-3 to TRBJ2-1; 8 nucleotides align to TRBD1. Germline trimming cut 1 base from V and 7 bases from J; bases unmatched to any gene: 3. The length of the CDR3 is 14 residues. Germline CDR1 reads SGHNT; CDR2 reads YENEEA. CDR3 nucleotides: TGTGCCAGCAGCTTAGGGCACAGGGGGAATGAGCAGTTCTTC. Its protein product is CASSLGHRGNEQFF.